This note documents a single TCR beta chain sequence. The specificity of this receptor is unknown. Per-nucleotide qualities are absent, and no much larger clonotype sits a single base away. Preparation of the library involved the immunoSEQ multiplex PCR assay. TCRdb limited this immuneACCESS table to in-frame rearrangements with V and J called. A share of clones is missing; checked studies link under half to unresolved V genes, and the rest is unexplained. The sample table contains about 40,000 clones; only one count was recorded for roughly 93% of them. The top ten clonotypes cover around 0.78% of the sample. These data originate in a study of T cell changes during pregnancy in multiple sclerosis (dated by TCRdb to between 2018 and 2020). Some background on the complete study: Changes in the T cell repertoire over the course of pregnancy were examined in this study in women with multiple sclerosis.

The CDR3 holds 13 amino acids from the cysteine to the phenylalanine. Kept here is only the CDR3 DNA, which spans 39 bases and is read in frame from base 1. At the junction V is shortened by 7 bases and J by 7 bases, with 13 bases in between. For CDR1 and CDR2, the germline V gene lists SNHLY and FYNNEI. This TCR came from a female donor with multiple sclerosis, enrolled in a pregnancy study. Sample: CD4+ T cells from peripheral blood mononuclear cells, taken before pregnancy. Recombination linked TRBV2 to TRBJ1-4; the D gene is perhaps TRBD1, from 6 matching bases. The CDR3 here reads CASKRGAGEKLFF. In nucleotides, the sequence is TGTGCCAGCAAGCGGGGGGCGGGTGAAAAACTGTTTTTT.